The 11 T cell receptor beta chains below were found in one sample sequenced in a study of blood T cell repertoires in COVID-19. Libraries were prepared by immunoSEQ multiplex PCR; TCRdb keeps only in-frame clonotypes and omits some of them. The sample has roughly 30,000 clones, about two thirds seen once. Input material: peripheral blood. These receptors all come from a boy younger than 10 with active or convalescent COVID-19.

There are a few counts of this clone. V usage is TRBV4-3 and J usage is TRBJ2-6, with TRBD1 matching 11 bases. This CDR3 region has 15 residues. The V gene end was trimmed by 4 bases and the J gene end by 8 bases; junction bases not matched to a gene: 4. In germline, CDR1 is LGHNA, CDR2 YSLEER. CDR3 DNA sequence: TGCGCCAGCAGCCCGGGACAGGGGGGGTCCAACGTCCTGACTTTC. Translated: CASSPGQGGSNVLTF.

In this sample, this clone turned up a few times. J is TRBJ1-6 and V is TRBV28; TRBD1 is a possible D gene (5 bases). This CDR3 is built from 15 residues. Trimming removed 5 bases from V and 9 bases from J, with 17 bases in between. From germline, CDR1 is MDHEN and CDR2 SYDVKM. CDR3 residues: CASSPPGRITSPLHF. The CDR3 DNA follows: TGTGCCAGCAGTCCCCCAGGGCGGATTACTTCACCCCTCCACTTT.

The V call is TRBV2, the J call TRBJ2-2, with D uncertain. This CDR3 has 14 residues. Germline V gene data show CDR1 as SNHLY and CDR2 as FYNNEI. Deletions cut 3 bases from V and 4 bases from J, with 9 bases between. The DNA for the CDR3 is TGTGCCAGCAGTGACAGTCGAGGCACCGGGGAGCTGTTTTTT. As protein: CASSDSRGTGELFF.

V gene TRBV10-3 combines with J gene TRBJ1-6; TRBD1 agrees at 9 bases. There are 15 residues in the CDR3. With 4 bases clipped from V and 7 bases from J, the junction kept 5 bases outside the gene matches. CDR1 is ENHRY, CDR2 SYGVKD, per germline. The CDR3, as DNA: TGTGCCATCAGTGGGGGGACAGGGTTAAATTCACCCCTCCACTTT. Residues: CAISGGTGLNSPLHF.

This clone was detected once. The rearrangement joins TRBV12-5 to TRBJ2-7; 11 nucleotides align to TRBD2. After removal of 5 bases from V and 7 bases from J, the junction contained 7 bases not matched to a gene. The CDR3 has 14 amino acids. CDR1 and CDR2 from the germline V gene are LGHNT and FRNRAP. Here the CDR3 DNA reads TGTGCTAGTGGTCCCGGGACTAGCGGCCGAGAGCAGTACTTC. Its translation is CASGPGTSGREQYF.

The V call is TRBV15, the J call TRBJ1-2, with D possibly TRBD1 on 6 matching bases. CDR3 size: 15 residues. The germline CDR1 and CDR2 sequences are LNHNV and YYDKDF (reference sequence). V was trimmed by 1 base and J by 7 bases, leaving 16 bases between them. The CDR3 DNA reads as TGTGCCACCAGCAGAGGCCCGCAGGGGTCAGGTGGCTACACCTTC. Protein product: CATSRGPQGSGGYTF. The full variable domain, with the rest looked up from reference TRBV15 and TRBJ1-2, is DAMVIQNPRYQVTQFGKPVTLSCSQTLNHNVMYWYQQKSSQAPKLLFHYYDKDFNNEADTPDNFQSRRPNTSFCFLDIRSPGLGDTAMYLCATSRGPQGSGGYTFGSGTRLTVV.

This sequence joins TRBV6-5 and TRBJ2-2, with a possible D match to TRBD1 (6 bases). There are 14 residues in the CDR3. The V gene lost 9 bases and the J gene lost 9 bases, with 20 bases spanning the gap. Germline V gives CDR1 MNHEY, CDR2 SVGAGI. Here the CDR3 reads CASFRDTYFRELFF. The CDR3 DNA reads TGTGCCAGTTTCCGGGACACCTACTTCAGGGAGCTGTTTTTT.

This rearrangement joins TRBV28 to TRBJ2-7, with 9 bases aligning to TRBD2. Germline assignment: CDR1 MDHEN and CDR2 SYDVKM. Trimming removed 7 bases from V and 2 bases from J; junction bases left unmatched: 3. The CDR3 sequence is 13 residues long. CDR3 DNA sequence: TGTGCCAGCACGGCGGGAGGGCCCTACGAGCAGTACTTC. This codes for CASTAGGPYEQYF. The full variable domain, rest sourced from reference TRBV28 and TRBJ2-7, is DVKVTQSSRYLVKRTGEKVFLECVQDMDHENMFWYRQDPGLGLRLIYFSYDVKMKEKGDIPEGYSVSREKKERFSLILESASTNQTSMYLCASTAGGPYEQYFGPGTRLTVT.

This clone was detected only once. The chain joins TRBV5-5 to TRBJ1-2; D possibly corresponds to TRBD1 (6 bases). CDR1 SGHKS and CDR2 YYEKEE come from the germline V gene (reference sequence). Trimming stripped 2 bases from V and 4 bases from J, with 21 bases between. The CDR3 has 17 amino acids. CDR3 in amino acids: CASSFGGGGNLGYGYTF. CDR3 nucleotide sequence: TGTGCCAGCAGCTTCGGTGGCGGGGGCAATCTAGGCTATGGCTACACCTTC.

The chain uses TRBV30 and TRBJ2-3; 7 bases agree with TRBD1. V dropped 3 bases and J dropped 1; count of bases not matched to a gene: 4. CDR3 length: 14 residues. The V gene's germline CDR1 is GTSNPN and CDR2 SVGIG (reference sequence). In nucleotides, the CDR3 is TGTGCCTGGAGATTCACAGGGGGCACAGATACGCAGTATTTT. Residues: CAWRFTGGTDTQYF. The full variable domain, rest sourced from reference TRBV30 and TRBJ2-3, is SQTIHQWPATLVQPVGSPLSLECTVEGTSNPNLYWYRQAAGRGLQLLFYSVGIGQISSEVPQNLSASRPQDRQFILSSKKLLLSDSGFYLCAWRFTGGTDTQYFGPGTRLTVL.

The chain uses TRBV28 and TRBJ1-2, with a possible D match to TRBD1 (5 bases). The CDR3 covers 14 residues. The germline V gene has CDR1 MDHEN and CDR2 SYDVKM. With 1 base removed from V and 4 bases from J, the gap between germline ends came to 10 bases. The CDR3 sequence: CASSLSRGRYGYTF. The CDR3, as DNA: TGTGCCAGCAGTTTATCAAGGGGCCGCTATGGCTACACCTTC.